These T cell receptor beta chains were read from a single sample in a study of T cell responses to AZD1222 COVID-19 vaccine. TCRdb keeps only in-frame clones here, not all; method: immunoSEQ multiplex PCR. Of roughly 120,000 clones listed, approximately 86% are singletons. The specimen comprised peripheral blood, sampled 28 days after the second AZD1222 dose. The receptor set was obtained from an adult who received the AZD1222 COVID-19 vaccine. Both conserved end residues are part of each CDR3. A D gene is named only where the DNA matches it firmly. A clone size is listed for some rows: how often the clone was seen (once, few, many), or a class if it is expanded.

size: -; D: -; length: 18; V: TRBV28; J: TRBJ2-7; CDR3: CASSFPIDGSGDRYEQYF; DNA: TGTGCCAGCAGTTTCCCCATAGACGGGAGCGGTGATCGGTACGAGCAGTACTTC
size: once; D: -; length: 14; V: TRBV19; J: TRBJ1-2; CDR3: CASTPGEGWYGYTF; DNA: TGTGCCAGTACCCCTGGGGAGGGGTGGTATGGCTACACCTTC
size: -; D: TRBD1; length: 13; V: TRBV24-1; J: TRBJ1-5; CDR3: CATRGEGQGAQHF; DNA: TGTGCCACCAGGGGGGAAGGACAGGGGGCCCAGCATTTT
size: -; D: TRBD2; length: 18; V: TRBV3-1/TRBV3-2; J: TRBJ2-5; CDR3: CASSQEGLAGVLGETQYF; DNA: TGTGCCAGCAGCCAAGAAGGACTAGCGGGAGTATTGGGAGAGACCCAGTACTTC
size: -; D: -; length: 13; V: TRBV5-5; J: TRBJ1-2; CDR3: CASSPGGGYGYTF; DNA: TGTGCCAGCAGCCCCGGGGGGGGTTATGGCTACACCTTC
size: -; D: -; length: 16; V: TRBV2; J: TRBJ1-3; CDR3: CASSEPPGSSGNTIYF; DNA: TGTGCCAGCAGTGAACCCCCGGGCAGCTCTGGAAACACCATATATTTT
size: -; D: TRBD2; length: 15; V: TRBV7-2; J: TRBJ2-5; CDR3: CASSIAGVGQETQYF; DNA: TGTGCCAGCAGCATAGCGGGAGTTGGGCAAGAGACCCAGTACTTC
size: -; D: TRBD2; length: 15; V: TRBV11-1; J: TRBJ2-7; CDR3: CASSLQLAGAYEQYF; DNA: TGTGCCAGCAGCTTACAATTAGCGGGGGCCTACGAGCAGTACTTC
size: once; D: TRBD1; length: 15; V: TRBV5-1; J: TRBJ1-1; CDR3: CASSLMDRAGTEAFF; DNA: TGCGCCAGCAGCTTGATGGACAGGGCGGGAACTGAAGCTTTCTTT
size: -; D: -; length: 14; V: TRBV6-2/TRBV6-3; J: TRBJ2-7; CDR3: CASSRAQPSYEQYF; DNA: TGTGCCAGCAGTAGGGCCCAACCGAGCTACGAGCAGTACTTC
size: -; D: -; length: 14; V: TRBV9; J: TRBJ1-5; CDR3: CASSVDLGNQPQHF; DNA: TGTGCCAGCAGCGTAGATCTCGGGAATCAGCCCCAGCATTTT
size: -; D: -; length: 14; V: TRBV18; J: TRBJ2-1; CDR3: CASSTSEGNNEQFF; DNA: TGTGCCAGCTCCACGTCCGAGGGAAACAATGAGCAGTTCTTC
size: -; D: -; length: 13; V: TRBV27; J: TRBJ2-1; CDR3: CASSPRWGAGQFF; DNA: TGTGCCAGCTCCCCTCGATGGGGCGCTGGGCAGTTCTTC
size: few; D: TRBD2; length: 16; V: TRBV6-2/TRBV6-3; J: TRBJ2-3; CDR3: CASSQLAGGSTDTQYF; DNA: TGTGCCAGCAGTCAACTAGCGGGGGGTAGCACAGATACGCAGTATTTT
size: -; D: -; length: 12; V: TRBV30; J: TRBJ2-7; CDR3: CAWSVARFEQYF; DNA: TGTGCCTGGAGTGTAGCACGGTTCGAGCAGTACTTC
size: -; D: TRBD1; length: 14; V: TRBV3-1/TRBV3-2; J: TRBJ1-1; CDR3: CASSTRDSNTEAFF; DNA: TGTGCCAGCAGCACCCGGGACAGCAACACTGAAGCTTTCTTT
size: -; D: -; length: 12; V: TRBV29-1; J: TRBJ1-1; CDR3: CSASTGNTEAFF; DNA: TGCAGCGCCTCGACAGGGAACACTGAAGCTTTCTTT
size: -; D: -; length: 15; V: TRBV9; J: TRBJ1-3; CDR3: CASSKGSSSGNTIYF; DNA: TGTGCCAGCAGCAAGGGATCGAGCTCTGGAAACACCATATATTTT
size: -; D: -; length: 12; V: TRBV11-3; J: TRBJ2-1; CDR3: CASSLEGGEQFF; DNA: TGTGCCAGCAGCCTGGAGGGTGGTGAGCAGTTCTTC
size: -; D: -; length: 14; V: TRBV11-2; J: TRBJ2-1; CDR3: CASSLAGYYNEQFF; DNA: TGTGCCAGCAGCTTAGCGGGGTACTACAATGAGCAGTTCTTC
size: -; D: TRBD1; length: 16; V: TRBV7-2; J: TRBJ2-3; CDR3: CASSLWDRGLSDTQYF; DNA: TGTGCCAGCAGCTTATGGGACAGGGGGCTTTCAGATACGCAGTATTTT
size: -; D: -; length: 17; V: TRBV7-8; J: TRBJ2-3; CDR3: CASSLYPWGASTDTQYF; DNA: TGTGCCAGCAGCTTATATCCCTGGGGGGCTAGCACAGATACGCAGTATTTT
size: few; D: -; length: 13; V: TRBV18; J: TRBJ1-2; CDR3: CASSPGQYYGYTF; DNA: TGTGCCAGCTCACCAGGACAATACTATGGCTACACCTTC
size: -; D: TRBD2; length: 17; V: TRBV3-1/TRBV3-2; J: TRBJ2-7; CDR3: CASSRLAGGRLSYEQYF; DNA: TGTGCCAGCAGCCGGCTAGCGGGAGGGCGACTTTCCTACGAGCAGTACTTC
size: -; D: -; length: 14; V: TRBV28; J: TRBJ1-1; CDR3: CASSRGRLNTEAFF; DNA: TGTGCCAGCAGTAGGGGACGGCTGAACACTGAAGCTTTCTTT
size: few; D: -; length: 14; V: TRBV5-1; J: TRBJ1-2; CDR3: CASSARLANYGYTF; DNA: TGCGCCAGCAGCGCCCGTCTAGCTAACTATGGCTACACCTTC
size: few; D: -; length: 12; V: TRBV3-1/TRBV3-2; J: TRBJ1-1; CDR3: CASSQSRDGAFF; DNA: TGTGCCAGCAGCCAATCGAGGGACGGAGCTTTCTTT
size: -; D: -; length: 15; V: TRBV28; J: TRBJ1-6; CDR3: CASSFLDSQNSPLHF; DNA: TGTGCCAGCAGTTTCTTGGACAGCCAAAATTCACCCCTCCACTTT
size: -; D: TRBD1; length: 16; V: TRBV5-1; J: TRBJ2-5; CDR3: CASRINILQGRETQYF; DNA: TGCGCCAGCAGAATTAATATTTTACAGGGGCGAGAGACCCAGTACTTC
size: -; D: -; length: 14; V: TRBV5-8; J: TRBJ2-7; CDR3: CASSFVPSSYEQYF; DNA: TGTGCCAGCAGCTTTGTTCCCAGTTCCTACGAGCAGTACTTC
size: -; D: -; length: 14; V: TRBV6-5; J: TRBJ2-7; CDR3: CASSFDRNSYEQYF; DNA: TGTGCCAGCAGTTTCGACAGGAACTCCTACGAGCAGTACTTC
size: -; D: -; length: 14; V: TRBV19; J: TRBJ1-1; CDR3: CASSINRLNTEAFF; DNA: TGTGCCAGTAGTATAAACAGGCTGAACACTGAAGCTTTCTTT
size: -; D: -; length: 13; V: TRBV15; J: TRBJ1-4; CDR3: CATSRSEGEKLFF; DNA: TGTGCCACCAGCAGATCCGAAGGGGAAAAACTGTTTTTT
size: -; D: -; length: 12; V: TRBV12-3/TRBV12-4; J: TRBJ1-5; CDR3: CASKLGDQPQHF; DNA: TGTGCCAGCAAGTTGGGGGATCAGCCCCAGCATTTT
size: few; D: TRBD1; length: 15; V: TRBV7-8; J: TRBJ2-7; CDR3: CASSLSGTGGRGQYF; DNA: TGTGCCAGCAGCTTATCCGGGACAGGGGGTCGTGGGCAGTACTTC
size: -; D: TRBD1; length: 19; V: TRBV24-1; J: TRBJ1-5; CDR3: CATSDGTGGAGDINQPQHF; DNA: TGTGCCACCAGTGATGGAACAGGGGGCGCAGGGGACATAAATCAGCCCCAGCATTTT
size: -; D: TRBD1; length: 15; V: TRBV5-1; J: TRBJ1-1; CDR3: CASSPEQGLGTEAFF; DNA: TGCGCCAGCAGCCCAGAACAGGGGTTGGGCACTGAAGCTTTCTTT
size: -; D: -; length: 15; V: TRBV7-2; J: TRBJ1-3; CDR3: CASSPRRRAGNTIYF; DNA: TGTGCCAGCAGCCCCCGACGGAGGGCAGGAAACACCATATATTTT
size: -; D: TRBD2; length: 13; V: TRBV3-1/TRBV3-2; J: TRBJ2-7; CDR3: CASSPGLGYEQYF; DNA: TGTGCCAGCAGTCCGGGACTAGGGTACGAGCAGTACTTC
size: -; D: TRBD1; length: 15; V: TRBV2; J: TRBJ1-1; CDR3: CASSVSGGAGTEAFF; DNA: TGTGCCAGCAGTGTGTCAGGGGGCGCGGGGACTGAAGCTTTCTTT